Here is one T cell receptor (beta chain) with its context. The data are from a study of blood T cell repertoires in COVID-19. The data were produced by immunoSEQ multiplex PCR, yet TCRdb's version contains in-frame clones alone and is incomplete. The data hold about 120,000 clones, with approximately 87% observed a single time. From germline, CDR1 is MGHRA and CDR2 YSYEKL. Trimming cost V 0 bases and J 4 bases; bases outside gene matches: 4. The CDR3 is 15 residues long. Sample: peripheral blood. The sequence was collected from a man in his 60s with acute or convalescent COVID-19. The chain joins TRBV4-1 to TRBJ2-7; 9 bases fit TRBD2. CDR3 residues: CASSQEREGPYEQYF. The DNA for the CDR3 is TGCGCCAGCAGCCAAGAGCGGGAGGGCCCGTACGAGCAGTACTTC.